This T cell receptor beta chain was sequenced in a study of cytomegalovirus exposure and HLA in healthy donors. Primers included in the PCR were 60 Vbeta and 13 Jbeta primers. Repertoires were generated with immunoSEQ multiplex PCR, while TCRdb's copy carries only in-frame clones and drops some. The profile covers 120,000 to 150,000 clones, with approximately 84% appearing a single time and around 2% taken by the ten largest. Study-wide points: There were some public TCRs occurring in many donors, but most TCR sequences were rare. The study recorded 150 to 200 TCR beta chains that were cytomegalovirus-associated. Certain indistinguishable V segments, among them TRBV6-2 and TRBV6-3, were excluded.

As concerns this clone: As yet, its antigen is unknown.

The germline V gene has CDR1 SGHAT and CDR2 FQNNGV. The CDR3 covers 17 residues. V was pared by 5 bases and J by 10 bases, with 17 bases of the junction left unmatched. Input material: PBMCs. This chain joins TRBV11-2 and TRBJ1-6, with 7 bases lining up with TRBD1. The receptor was isolated from a woman between 35 and 50 years old in good health and CMV-seronegative. The chain's CDR3 is CASSPRLTTGPVSPLHF. CDR3 nucleotide sequence: TGTGCCAGCAGCCCTAGGCTAACGACAGGGCCGGTATCACCCCTCCACTTT.